A single sample is the source of the 14 T cell receptor beta chains below, sequenced in a study of T cell changes during pregnancy in multiple sclerosis (dated by TCRdb to the late 2010s). The library was obtained by the immunoSEQ multiplex PCR assay. Imported from immuneACCESS, the table was reduced by TCRdb to in-frame sequences with V and J called. These copies leave out some clones; in studies compared against another copy, an unresolved V gene accounts for under half, and the cause of the remainder is not known. In this sample the table shows 50,000 or so clones, 90% to 95% of which occur a single time. The top ten clonotypes cover 10% to 13% of the sample. This material consisted of CD8+ T cells from peripheral blood mononuclear cells, taken after pregnancy. These TCRs come from a female donor with multiple sclerosis, enrolled in a pregnancy study.

The chain employs TRBV19 and TRBJ2-7; D gene unclear. The CDR3 consists of 12 residues. Germline assignment: CDR1 LNHDA and CDR2 SQIVND (reference sequence). V was pared by 4 bases and J by 2 bases, with 6 bases between. DNA of the CDR3: TGTGCCAGTAGTAACGTAGCCTACGAGCAGTACTTC. This encodes CASSNVAYEQYF.

This chain connects TRBV19 to TRBJ1-6; 8 nucleotides line up with TRBD1. The CDR3 is 13 amino acids. The germline V gene encodes CDR1 LNHDA and CDR2 SQIVND (reference sequence). With 6 bases clipped from V and 9 bases from J, the junction kept 4 bases outside the gene matches. The CDR3 DNA follows: TGTGCCAGTAGCCGACAGGGGTCTTCACCCCTCCACTTT. Translated: CASSRQGSSPLHF.

This chain connects TRBV4-1 to TRBJ2-3; 9 bases are a match to TRBD1. There are 16 residues in the CDR3. The V gene end was trimmed by 0 bases and the J gene end by 3 bases; junction bases not matched to a gene: 4. Germline values: CDR1 MGHRA, CDR2 YSYEKL. The CDR3, as DNA: TGCGCCAGCAGCCAAGAGGGACAGGGCTCTACAGATACGCAGTATTTT. It codes for CASSQEGQGSTDTQYF.

This chain uses TRBV6-5 with TRBJ2-1; TRBD1 agrees at 7 bases. Germline V gives CDR1 MNHEY, CDR2 SVGAGI. CDR3 length: 13 residues. The J segment lost 8 bases and the V segment lost 4 bases, leaving 5 bases of the junction unmatched. The CDR3 region has the DNA TGTGCCAGCAGTTCCCCTGACAGGGATGAGCAGTTCTTC. Translating it yields CASSSPDRDEQFF.

The J gene is TRBJ2-3, the V gene TRBV9, with D maybe TRBD1 (6 bases). Trimming took 1 base from V and 8 from J, leaving 29 bases between them. This CDR3 has 19 residues. Looked up from germline, CDR1 is SGDLS and CDR2 is YYNGEE. The CDR3 nucleotides read TGTGCCAGCAGCGTACAGGGGAACGGCCTGAACGAAGTTGGGCTTACGCAGTATTTT. This gives the protein CASSVQGNGLNEVGLTQYF.

The V call is TRBV6-6, the J call TRBJ1-2, with D maybe TRBD1 (6 bases). Germline V gene data show CDR1 as MNHNY and CDR2 as SVGAGI (reference sequence). Trimming took off 7 bases at V and 9 bases at J, with 18 bases between the two ends. The CDR3 has 13 amino acids. This CDR3 is CASTSSDSASYTF. CDR3 in DNA: TGTGCCAGCACTTCATCGGACAGTGCAAGCTACACCTTC.

In regard to this clone: This same CDR3 is encoded by further DNA sequences in the sample. This sequence joins TRBV27 and TRBJ2-7; D perhaps matches TRBD2 (5 bases). The CDR3 length is 13 residues. Germline CDR1 and CDR2: MNHEY and SMNVEV (reference sequence). V dropped 3 bases and J dropped 1 base, with 7 bases sitting between them. CDR3 sequence reads: CASSLGGSYEQYF. The CDR3 DNA reads TGTGCCAGCAGTTTGGGCGGGTCCTACGAGCAGTACTTC.

The chain carries TRBV7-6 and TRBJ2-7, with 7 bases that match TRBD1. Looked up from germline, CDR1 is SGHVS and CDR2 is FNYEAQ. Unmatched junction bases numbered 5, after V lost 3 bases and J lost 3 bases. This CDR3 has 14 amino acids. The CDR3 here is CASSLNDRDYEQYF. In DNA, the CDR3 is TGTGCCAGCAGCTTGAATGACAGGGACTACGAGCAGTACTTC. Together with reference TRBV7-6 and TRBJ2-7, the CDR3 gives the full variable domain: GAGVSQSPRYKVTKRGQDVALRCDPISGHVSLYWYRQALGQGPEFLTYFNYEAQQDKSGLPNDRFSAERPEGSISTLTIQRTEQRDSAMYRCASSLNDRDYEQYFGPGTRLTVT.

The chain recombines TRBV5-1 with TRBJ1-1; D possibly corresponds to TRBD1 (5 bases). The germline V gene has CDR1 SGHRS and CDR2 YFSETQ. The length of the CDR3 is 12 residues. V lost 5 bases and J 8 bases, leaving 13 bases between the germline ends. The CDR3 DNA follows: TGCGCCAGCAGTCCGCGGGGGGGAGAAGCTTTCTTT. Translated: CASSPRGGEAFF.

The chain recombines TRBV4-1 with TRBJ1-1; D is uncertain. Germline CDR1 MGHRA, CDR2 YSYEKL. This CDR3 has 15 residues. The V gene lost 0 bases and the J gene lost 2 bases, with 10 bases spanning the gap. In DNA form, the CDR3 reads TGCGCCAGCAGCCAAGATCGAGGGCCAAACACTGAAGCTTTCTTT. Amino acid sequence: CASSQDRGPNTEAFF.

This clone was observed a few times. The chain carries TRBV9 and TRBJ1-4, with D tentatively TRBD1 (6 bases). Germline values: CDR1 SGDLS, CDR2 YYNGEE. CDR3 size: 15 residues. Deletions cut 5 bases from V and 6 bases from J, with 17 bases between. The CDR3 reads CASSSGGAGDEKLFF. Here the CDR3 DNA reads TGTGCCAGCAGTTCGGGTGGGGCAGGGGATGAAAAACTGTTTTTT.

J is TRBJ2-5 and V is TRBV6-6; 8 positions agree with TRBD1. The length of the CDR3 is 14 residues. V lost 2 bases, J lost 4 bases, and 3 bases stayed unmatched. In germline, CDR1 is MNHNY, CDR2 SVGAGI (reference sequence). The CDR3 sequence: CASSYAGGSETQYF. The CDR3 coding sequence is TGTGCCAGCAGTTACGCAGGGGGCTCAGAGACCCAGTACTTC.

This sequence joins TRBV6-1 and TRBJ2-7; D is uncertain. The CDR3 consists of 15 residues. V was cut by 1 base and J by 3 bases, with 13 bases left in between. Germline CDR1 MNHNS, CDR2 SASEGT. Here the CDR3 reads CASSEDEVNFYEQYF. As DNA, the CDR3 is TGTGCCAGCAGTGAAGACGAGGTCAATTTCTACGAGCAGTACTTC.

This clone has just one count. This chain joins TRBV27 and TRBJ2-1, with TRBD2 identical over 9 bases. There are 13 residues in the CDR3. Looked up from germline, CDR1 is MNHEY and CDR2 is SMNVEV (reference sequence). Trimming cost V 8 bases and J 5 bases; bases outside gene matches: 4. The CDR3 spells CASGGGADNEQFF. CDR3 coding DNA: TGTGCCAGCGGCGGGGGGGCCGACAATGAGCAGTTCTTC.